Shown below are 4 T cell receptor beta chains from a single sample sequenced in a study of human T cells and chemical hapten exposure. TCRdb re-derived calls from the RACE reads in MiXCR, one entry per CDR3 protein. The sample contains some 91,000 distinct CDR3 sequences, around 12% of which appear only once. Time point of the sample: patch test 1, 2 weeks after DPC sensitization. Treatment: therapeutic diphenylcyclopropenone sensitization with weekly scalp DPC. The material was whole blood, obtained in connection with sensitization to the hapten diphenylcyclopropenone (DPC). The source of these receptors is a woman aged 40-49 years with alopecia areata. Some clones in this sample may be carry-over from other donors' samples.

The chain carries TRBV20-1 and TRBJ2-3; no clear D. Germline V gene sequence: CDR1 DFQATT, CDR2 SNEGSKA (reference sequence). The germline V and J ends were trimmed by 5 bases and 6 bases, with 18 bases remaining between them. The CDR3 has 14 amino acids. CDR3: CSAPHPTSRDTQYF. CDR3 DNA sequence: TGCAGTGCTCCCCACCCGACCTCAAGGGATACGCAGTATTTT.

This chain connects TRBV9 to TRBJ1-1; D not resolved. This CDR3 spans 14 amino acids. V gave up 0 bases and J gave up 6 bases, with 12 bases separating them. Per the germline V gene, CDR1 is SGDLS and CDR2 is YYNGEE. DNA of the CDR3: TGTGCCAGCAGCGTAGGACCGTCAAGGGCTGAAGCTTTCTTT. The encoded protein is CASSVGPSRAEAFF.

This clonotype was counted at least ten times. CDR3 sequence: CAISGQGQETQYF. The CDR3 nucleotides are TGTGCCATCAGTGGACAGGGGCAAGAGACCCAGTACTTC. The V and J genes are TRBV10-3 and TRBJ2-5, with 8 bases matching TRBD1. Germline CDR1 and CDR2: ENHRY and SYGVKD. The CDR3 runs to 13 residues. Trimming took 4 bases from V and 2 from J; bases not matched to a gene: 0.

The V and J genes are TRBV9 and TRBJ2-7; D uncertain. V was trimmed by 10 bases and J by 2 bases, leaving 13 bases between them. Looked up from germline, CDR1 is SGDLS and CDR2 is YYNGEE. The CDR3 sequence is 12 residues long. The CDR3 loop reads CAGLDGPYEQYF. For the CDR3, the DNA is TGTGCCGGTCTGGACGGACCCTACGAGCAGTACTTC.